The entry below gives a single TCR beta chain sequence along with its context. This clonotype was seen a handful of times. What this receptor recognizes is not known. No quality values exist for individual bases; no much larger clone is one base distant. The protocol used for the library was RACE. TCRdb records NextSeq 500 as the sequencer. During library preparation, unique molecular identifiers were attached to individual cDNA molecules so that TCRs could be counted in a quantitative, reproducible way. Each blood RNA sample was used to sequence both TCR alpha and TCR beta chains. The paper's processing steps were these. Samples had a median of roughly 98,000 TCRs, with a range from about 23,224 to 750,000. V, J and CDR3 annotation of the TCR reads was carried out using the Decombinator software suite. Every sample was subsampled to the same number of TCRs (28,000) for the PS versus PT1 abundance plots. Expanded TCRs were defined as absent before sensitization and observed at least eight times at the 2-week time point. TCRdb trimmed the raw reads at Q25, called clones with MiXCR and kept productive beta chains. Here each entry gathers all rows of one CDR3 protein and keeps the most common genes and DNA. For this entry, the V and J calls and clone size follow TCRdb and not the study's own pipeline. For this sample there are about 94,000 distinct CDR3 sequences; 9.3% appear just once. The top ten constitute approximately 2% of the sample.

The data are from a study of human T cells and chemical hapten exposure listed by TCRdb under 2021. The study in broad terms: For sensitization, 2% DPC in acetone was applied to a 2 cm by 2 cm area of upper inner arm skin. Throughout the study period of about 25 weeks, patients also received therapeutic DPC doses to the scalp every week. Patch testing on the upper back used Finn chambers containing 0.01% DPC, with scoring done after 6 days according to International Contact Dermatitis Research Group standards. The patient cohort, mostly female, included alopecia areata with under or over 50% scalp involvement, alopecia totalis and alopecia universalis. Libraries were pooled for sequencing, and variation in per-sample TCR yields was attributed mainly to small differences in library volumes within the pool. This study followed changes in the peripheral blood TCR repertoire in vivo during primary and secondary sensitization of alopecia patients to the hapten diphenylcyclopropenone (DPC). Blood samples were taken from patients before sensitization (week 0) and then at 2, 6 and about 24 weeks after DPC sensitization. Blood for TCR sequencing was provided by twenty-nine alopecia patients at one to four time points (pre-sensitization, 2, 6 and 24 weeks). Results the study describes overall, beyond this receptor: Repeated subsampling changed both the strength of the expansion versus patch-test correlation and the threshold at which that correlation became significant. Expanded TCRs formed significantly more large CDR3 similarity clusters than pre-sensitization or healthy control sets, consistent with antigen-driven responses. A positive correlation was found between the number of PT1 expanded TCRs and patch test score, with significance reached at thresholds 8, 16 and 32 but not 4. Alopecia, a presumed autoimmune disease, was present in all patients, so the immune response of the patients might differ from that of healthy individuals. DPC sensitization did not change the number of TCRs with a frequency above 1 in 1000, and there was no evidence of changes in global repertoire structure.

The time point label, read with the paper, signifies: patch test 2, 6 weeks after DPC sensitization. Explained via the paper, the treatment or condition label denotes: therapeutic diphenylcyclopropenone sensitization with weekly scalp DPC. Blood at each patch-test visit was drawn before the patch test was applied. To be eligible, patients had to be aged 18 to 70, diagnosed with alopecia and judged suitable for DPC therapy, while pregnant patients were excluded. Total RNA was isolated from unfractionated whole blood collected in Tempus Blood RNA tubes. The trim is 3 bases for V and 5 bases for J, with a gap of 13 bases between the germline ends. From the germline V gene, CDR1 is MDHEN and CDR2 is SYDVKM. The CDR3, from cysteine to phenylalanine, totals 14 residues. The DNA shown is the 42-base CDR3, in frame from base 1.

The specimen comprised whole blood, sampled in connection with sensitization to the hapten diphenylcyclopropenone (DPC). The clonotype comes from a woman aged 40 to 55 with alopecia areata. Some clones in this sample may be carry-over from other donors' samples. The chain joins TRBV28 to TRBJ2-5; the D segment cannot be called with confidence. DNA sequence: TGTGCCAGCAGTTTTGCAGGTGGTATGGAGACCCAGTACTTC. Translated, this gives CASSFAGGMETQYF.